This entry lists 9 T cell receptor beta chains sequenced from one sample in a study of blood T cell repertoires in COVID-19. The protocol was immunoSEQ multiplex PCR, while the TCRdb copy is restricted to in-frame clones and leaves out a portion. The table records about 140,000 clones, around nine tenths of them present only once. Sequencing used peripheral blood. Receptors originate from a human donor in a cohort sampled during active COVID-19.

V usage is TRBV7-2 and J usage is TRBJ2-7; D gene uncertain. V was cut by 4 bases and J by 3 bases, with 7 bases left in between. This CDR3 has 12 amino acids. The germline V gene has CDR1 SGHTA and CDR2 FQGNSA. This CDR3 is CASSSTRYEQYF. The DNA of the CDR3 is TGTGCCAGCAGCTCGACACGCTACGAGCAGTACTTC.

V gene TRBV5-3 combines with J gene TRBJ1-2; 8 nucleotides match TRBD1. TRBV5-3 belongs to the ORF category, with a function that is uncertain. This CDR3 spans 12 amino acids. V dropped 4 bases and J dropped 7; count of bases not matched to a gene: 3. The CDR3 bases are TGTGCCAGAAGCCCAACAGGGGGTGGCTACACCTTC. Translated: CARSPTGGGYTF.

On this clone: Other DNA sequences in this specimen translate into the identical CDR3. The chain links TRBV9 to TRBJ2-7, with 7 positions matching TRBD1. The germline V gene encodes CDR1 SGDLS and CDR2 YYNGEE. The length of the CDR3 is 13 residues. The V gene end was trimmed by 3 bases and the J gene end by 4 bases; junction bases not matched to a gene: 4. The CDR3 region has the DNA TGTGCCAGCAGCGATGGGACAGCATACGAGCAGTACTTC. This encodes CASSDGTAYEQYF.

This clone was picked up one time. V usage is TRBV5-1 and J usage is TRBJ2-3; 8 bases are shared with TRBD2. Losses at the gene ends were 0 bases for V and 2 bases for J; bases not matched to a gene: 2. Germline V gene data show CDR1 as SGHRS and CDR2 as YFSETQ. This CDR3 comprises 15 residues. The CDR3 protein is CASSLASGFTDTQYF. For the CDR3, the DNA is TGCGCCAGCAGCTTGGCTAGCGGGTTCACAGATACGCAGTATTTT.

The chain's CDR3 is CASSGPGTGTYEQYF. Here the CDR3 DNA reads TGTGCCAGCAGTGGCCCCGGGACAGGGACCTACGAGCAGTACTTC. This sequence joins TRBV28 and TRBJ2-7, with 9 bases identical to TRBD1. The CDR3 is 15 residues long. V dropped 5 bases and J dropped 2; count of bases not matched to a gene: 7. Germline CDR1 is MDHEN and CDR2 is SYDVKM.

This chain joins TRBV7-9 and TRBJ1-4, with TRBD1 as a possible D gene (6 bases). The CDR3 is 17 residues long. Per the germline V gene, CDR1 is SEHNR and CDR2 is FQNEAQ (reference sequence). Trimming took 5 bases from V and 0 from J, leaving 16 bases between them. DNA for the CDR3: TGTGCCAGCAGCCCAGAGACAGGACTTGCAACTAATGAAAAACTGTTTTTT. This encodes CASSPETGLATNEKLFF.

This sequence joins TRBV13 and TRBJ1-2, with a weak D call TRBD1 (5 bases). Trimming cost V 4 bases and J 0 bases, with 12 bases left between them. The germline gives CDR1 PRHDT, CDR2 FYEKMQ (reference sequence). The CDR3 spans 15 residues. For the CDR3, the DNA is TGTGCCAGCAGCTCGGGGGAGGGCGCTAACTATGGCTACACCTTC. As protein: CASSSGEGANYGYTF. Combining the CDR3 with reference TRBV13 and TRBJ1-2 gives the whole variable domain AAGVIQSPRHLIKEKRETATLKCYPIPRHDTVYWYQQGPGQDPQFLISFYEKMQSDKGSIPDRFSAQQFSDYHSELNMSSLELGDSALYFCASSSGEGANYGYTFGSGTRLTVV.

The rearrangement links TRBV7-3 to TRBJ2-5; 12 positions match TRBD2. The junction had 5 bases not matched to a gene; V was cut back by 5 bases and J by 1 base. Germline values: CDR1 SGHTA, CDR2 FQGTGA. The CDR3 runs 16 residues. DNA of the CDR3: TGTGCCAGCAGCATAGGACTAGCGGGGCGCCAAGAGACCCAGTACTTC. This codes for CASSIGLAGRQETQYF.

This chain links TRBV7-9 with TRBJ1-5; the D gene is possibly TRBD1 (5 bases). Trimming stripped 6 bases from V and 5 bases from J, with 11 bases between. Germline V lookup: CDR1 SEHNR, CDR2 FQNEAQ (reference sequence). The CDR3 spans 13 residues. This CDR3 reads CASREGGDQPQHF. CDR3 nucleotides: TGTGCCAGCAGGGAGGGAGGGGATCAGCCCCAGCATTTT.